This T cell receptor (beta chain) was identified during a study of blood T cell repertoires in COVID-19. Study context: COVID-19 samples from acute and convalescent phases originated in the United States, Italy and Spain.

Assay used: immunoSEQ multiplex PCR; TCRdb lists only in-frame clones, some missing. The sample includes about 230,000 clones, less than 90% seen only once; the top ten take roughly 2.7%. This clone has only one observation. The same CDR3 also results from other DNA sequences found in this sample. Germline V gene sequence: CDR1 SGDLS, CDR2 YYNGEE. The CDR3 loop spans 15 amino acids. The V segment lost 3 bases and the J segment 7 bases; nucleotides outside the gene matches: 2. The sequenced material came from peripheral blood. The receptor was isolated from a woman between 70 and 85 years old with active or convalescent COVID-19. This chain joins TRBV9 and TRBJ1-6, with TRBD1 identical over 12 bases. CDR3 sequence (DNA): TGTGCCAGCAGCGCGGGACAGGGGGCCAATTCACCCCTCCACTTT. Translated, it gives CASSAGQGANSPLHF.